This T cell receptor beta chain comes out of a study of blood T cell repertoires in COVID-19. Study information: T cells, B-cell-depleted T cells, or PBMCs provided the cDNA or gDNA that served as material.

Using immunoSEQ multiplex PCR, the repertoire was profiled, and TCRdb retains in-frame clones only, with some absent. The sample has 20,000 to 25,000 clones; roughly 87% are singletons. Germline CDR1 ENHRY, CDR2 SYGVKD. The junction had 6 bases not matched to a gene; V was cut back by 2 bases and J by 9 bases. CDR3 length equals 15 residues. Sequencing input: peripheral blood. The chain links TRBV10-3 to TRBJ2-3; 12 bases match TRBD2. This TCR derives from a human donor with active COVID-19. The donor label of this sample is uncertain. The CDR3 nucleotides are TGTGCCATCAGTGAGCGACTAGCGGGAGAGGGAACGCAGTATTTT. It encodes CAISERLAGEGTQYF.